This TCR beta chain is drawn from a study of cytomegalovirus exposure and HLA in healthy donors. Study-wide context: The 90 to 150 validation repertoires, a later analysis reported, used the same platform as the roughly 660 repertoires from the first cohort.

Study-wide results and limits: Researchers catalogued 164 TCR beta chains as cytomegalovirus-associated. Subsequent analysis found a tendency for first-cohort TCR clusters to co-occur within the 110 or so validation repertoires. Three CMV-associated chains proved CMV antigen-specific in vitro.

This clone was seen once. Its antigen is still unknown. Measured with immunoSEQ multiplex PCR; TCRdb has only the in-frame clones, and not every one. The sample holds 120,000 or so clones; 85% to 90% are singletons and the top ten take under 2%. Trimming cost V 3 bases and J 5 bases; bases outside gene matches: 4. This CDR3 is 14 amino acids long. Germline lookup yields CDR1 SGDLS and CDR2 YYNGEE. The rearrangement links TRBV9 to TRBJ1-5; the match to TRBD1 covers 8 bases. Sequencing was done on a sample of PBMCs. The source is a woman aged 18-30 years in good health and CMV-seronegative. The CDR3 DNA is TGTGCCAGCAGCGCGGACAGGGATGATCAGCCCCAGCATTTT. As protein: CASSADRDDQPQHF.